This is a list of T cell receptor beta chains from one sample in a study of control samples from healthy donors and cancer patients. Libraries were prepared by immunoSEQ multiplex PCR; TCRdb keeps only in-frame clonotypes and omits some of them. This repertoire shows 100,000 to 150,000 clones, 85% to 90% found once; its top ten account for under 9%. Sequencing was carried out using PBMCs. The receptors stem from a man in his fifties with head and neck cancer. Each CDR3 is given with its conserved first and last residue.

cdr3_aa: CASSPRGRVPSNEQFF
j_call: TRBJ2-1
v_call: TRBV5-8

cdr3_aa: CASSLAGPDRGSADTQYF
j_call: TRBJ2-3
v_call: TRBV7-2

cdr3_aa: CASSQDLAGGFSYEQYF
j_call: TRBJ2-7
v_call: TRBV4-1

cdr3_aa: CASSGRRQYF
j_call: TRBJ2-7
v_call: TRBV25-1

cdr3_aa: CASSPRPEETQYF
j_call: TRBJ2-5
v_call: TRBV5-4

cdr3_aa: CANRLNNLRELFF
j_call: TRBJ2-2
v_call: TRBV6-6

cdr3_aa: CASSLWGGSTDTQYF
j_call: TRBJ2-3
v_call: TRBV5-5

cdr3_aa: CASSPRGRTYEQYF
j_call: TRBJ2-7
v_call: TRBV18

cdr3_aa: CASSQPQGWYEQYF
j_call: TRBJ2-7
v_call: TRBV23-1

cdr3_aa: CASSLDPRQAPEAFF
j_call: TRBJ1-1
v_call: TRBV28

cdr3_aa: CASSQASGGVLSYNEQFF
j_call: TRBJ2-1
v_call: TRBV4-1

cdr3_aa: CASSGPGQGAYGYTF
j_call: TRBJ1-2
v_call: TRBV9

cdr3_aa: CASSLLAGGFAETQYF
j_call: TRBJ2-5
v_call: TRBV4-1

cdr3_aa: CASSSGGPGETQYF
j_call: TRBJ2-5
v_call: TRBV9

cdr3_aa: CSARGGPESPLHF
j_call: TRBJ1-6
v_call: TRBV29-1

cdr3_aa: CASSLTVYEQYF
j_call: TRBJ2-7
v_call: TRBV5-8

cdr3_aa: CASSFSAGVDTTNEKLFF
j_call: TRBJ1-4
v_call: TRBV28

cdr3_aa: CASSYPGAPRHEQFF
j_call: TRBJ2-1
v_call: TRBV6-5

cdr3_aa: CASSLRLINTEAFF
j_call: TRBJ1-1
v_call: TRBV7-2